This is a list of T cell receptor beta chains from one sample in a study of shared clonotypes between healthy human individuals. Only in-frame clones appear in the TCRdb table, and some are missing; sequencing was by immunoSEQ multiplex PCR. The data contain about 2.5 million clones, 85% to 95% of them singletons. The sequenced sample consisted of naive CD4+ T cells from PBMCs. Receptors originate from a young man in good health. Some clones in this sample may be carry-over from other donors' samples. The CDR3 runs from the conserved cysteine through the conserved F or W. D genes are given only for firm matches. Size values are once, few and many counts, or a class for expanded clones, and some rows have none.

TRBV6-5,TRBJ2-7,NA,NA,CASSWGNEQYF,TGTGCCAGCAGTTGGGGGAACGAGCAGTACTTC
TRBV5-1,TRBJ1-5,NA,NA,CASSLDVGGSQPQHF,TGCGCCAGCAGCTTGGATGTTGGAGGGAGTCAGCCCCAGCATTTT
TRBV20-1,TRBJ1-2,NA,TRBD1,CSAWTGIDYTF,TGCAGTGCTTGGACAGGGATAGACTACACCTTC
TRBV6-5,TRBJ2-7,NA,TRBD1,CASREWGQGFNEQYF,TGTGCCAGCAGAGAATGGGGACAGGGGTTCAACGAGCAGTACTTC
TRBV4-1,TRBJ2-3,NA,TRBD2,CASSQGGSGRPDTQYF,TGCGCCAGCAGCCAAGGGGGTAGCGGGAGGCCAGATACGCAGTATTTT
TRBV5-6,TRBJ2-7,NA,TRBD2,CASSLNRGREGFKQYF,TGTGCCAGCAGCCTGAACCGCGGCCGGGAGGGTTTCAAGCAGTACTTC
TRBV18,TRBJ2-7,NA,NA,CASSLGSSYEQYF,TGTGCCAGCTCACTCGGGAGCTCCTACGAGCAGTACTTC
TRBV4-3,TRBJ2-7,NA,TRBD2,CASSQGRGDSYEQYF,TGCGCCAGCAGCCAAGGCCGGGGGGACTCCTACGAGCAGTACTTC
TRBV7-8,TRBJ2-2,NA,TRBD1,CASSPGQRNTGELFF,TGTGCCAGCAGCCCGGGACAGCGGAACACCGGGGAGCTGTTTTTT
TRBV5-4,TRBJ1-3,NA,NA,CASSLAVSGNTIYF,TGTGCCAGCAGCTTGGCAGTCTCTGGAAACACCATATATTTT
TRBV28,TRBJ1-2,NA,NA,CASRIQINYGYTF,TGTGCCAGCAGGATACAGATTAACTATGGCTACACCTTC
TRBV25-1,TRBJ2-1,NA,NA,CASSDFRTRYNEQFF,TGTGCCAGCAGTGATTTCCGGACGCGGTACAATGAGCAGTTCTTC
TRBV2,TRBJ2-1,NA,TRBD2,CASTPSGFYNEQFF,TGTGCCAGCACCCCTAGCGGGTTTTACAATGAGCAGTTCTTC
TRBV18,TRBJ2-1,NA,TRBD2,CASSPGLAGGFYNEQFF,TGTGCCAGCTCTCCGGGACTAGCGGGAGGATTCTACAATGAGCAGTTCTTC
TRBV10-3,TRBJ2-5,once,NA,CAISWGGQETQYF,TGTGCCATCAGTTGGGGCGGTCAAGAGACCCAGTACTTC
TRBV5-1,TRBJ2-1,NA,TRBD2,CASSTVAGGLAGEQFF,TGCGCCAGCAGCACCGTAGCGGGAGGGCTAGCGGGTGAGCAGTTCTTC
TRBV29-1,TRBJ2-1,NA,TRBD2,CSGSTSGSGNEQFF,TGCAGCGGCTCGACTAGCGGGAGTGGAAATGAGCAGTTCTTC
TRBV5-4,TRBJ2-1,NA,TRBD2,CASAPGLAGHEQFF,TGTGCCAGCGCTCCGGGACTAGCGGGACATGAGCAGTTCTTC
TRBV28,TRBJ1-3,NA,NA,CASSSGNTIYF,TGTGCCAGCAGTTCGGGAAACACCATATATTTT
TRBV19,TRBJ2-1,NA,NA,CASSRSETLLAEQFF,TGTGCCAGTAGTAGGTCCGAGACCCTGCTCGCGGAGCAGTTCTTC
TRBV7-3,TRBJ2-3,NA,NA,CASSLLGLVADTQYF,TGTGCCAGCAGCTTATTAGGGCTAGTCGCAGATACGCAGTATTTT
TRBV29-1,TRBJ1-2,few,NA,CSVPRDYGYTF,TGCAGCGTTCCCAGGGACTATGGCTACACCTTC
TRBV19,TRBJ1-5,NA,NA,CASRWDGRSNQPQHF,TGTGCCAGTAGATGGGACGGGAGGAGCAATCAGCCCCAGCATTTT
TRBV10-3,TRBJ1-5,NA,NA,CAIREDGDNQPQHF,TGTGCCATCAGGGAGGACGGGGACAATCAGCCCCAGCATTTT
TRBV28,TRBJ2-7,NA,NA,CASSRDPLGEQYF,TGTGCCAGCAGTCGGGACCCTCTAGGTGAGCAGTACTTC
TRBV11-3,TRBJ2-7,NA,NA,CASSYRDGYEQYF,TGTGCCAGCAGCTATCGAGACGGCTACGAGCAGTACTTC
TRBV7-2,TRBJ1-2,NA,NA,CASSETGLGYTF,TGTGCCAGCAGCGAAACAGGGTTAGGCTACACCTTC
TRBV18,TRBJ2-7,NA,NA,CASSPVGDNYEQYF,TGTGCCAGCTCACCAGTCGGGGATAACTACGAGCAGTACTTC
TRBV11-2,TRBJ2-1,NA,TRBD2,CASSLLAALENEQFF,TGTGCCAGCAGCTTACTAGCGGCCTTGGAGAATGAGCAGTTCTTC
TRBV5-1,TRBJ1-2,NA,TRBD1,CASSGDGQGRGYTF,TGCGCCAGCAGCGGGGATGGACAGGGAAGGGGCTACACCTTC
TRBV7-2,TRBJ2-1,NA,NA,CASSLAADNEQFF,TGTGCCAGCAGCTTAGCGGCCGATAATGAGCAGTTCTTC
TRBV29-1,TRBJ1-4,NA,NA,CSAWSSINEKLFF,TGCAGCGCCTGGTCATCGATTAATGAAAAACTGTTTTTT
TRBV11-3,TRBJ2-7,NA,NA,CASSSTSGYEQYF,TGTGCCAGCAGCTCAACTTCAGGGTACGAGCAGTACTTC
TRBV18,TRBJ2-1,NA,NA,CASSPTDSFSYNEQFF,TGTGCCAGCTCACCTACCGACAGCTTTTCCTACAATGAGCAGTTCTTC
TRBV30,TRBJ2-5,NA,TRBD2,CAWTDGRLIQYF,TGTGCCTGGACTGACGGGAGGTTGATCCAGTACTTC
TRBV7-8,TRBJ2-7,NA,NA,CASSLGRDKVSYEQYF,TGTGCCAGCAGCTTAGGACGGGACAAGGTCTCCTACGAGCAGTACTTC
TRBV2,TRBJ2-4,NA,TRBD1,CASISGGRGKNIQYF,TGTGCCAGCATATCAGGGGGCCGAGGCAAAAACATTCAGTACTTC
TRBV5-1,TRBJ2-1,NA,NA,CASSVDRYNEQFF,TGCGCCAGCAGCGTTGACAGGTACAATGAACAGTTCTTC
TRBV27,TRBJ2-3,NA,TRBD2,CASSLSGTSGTRVPDTQYF,TGTGCCAGCAGTTTATCCGGGACTAGCGGTACCCGGGTCCCAGATACGCAGTATTTT
TRBV5-1,TRBJ2-3,NA,TRBD2,CASSLVGTSWRTDTQYF,TGCGCCAGCAGCTTGGTTGGGACTAGCTGGCGGACAGATACGCAGTATTTT
TRBV19,TRBJ1-1,NA,NA,CASSMLGYTEAFF,TGTGCCAGTAGTATGCTGGGGTACACTGAAGCTTTCTTT
TRBV7-8,TRBJ2-5,NA,TRBD2,CAGTSGSEETQYF,TGTGCCGGAACTAGCGGGAGCGAAGAGACCCAGTACTTC
TRBV9,TRBJ2-1,once,TRBD2,CASSTLADSSYNEQFF,TGTGCCAGCAGCACCCTAGCGGATAGCTCCTACAATGAGCAGTTCTTC
TRBV5-1,TRBJ2-7,NA,TRBD1,CASSLGTGGSEQYF,TGCGCCAGCAGCTTGGGGACAGGGGGCAGTGAGCAGTACTTC
TRBV5-1,TRBJ2-1,once,TRBD2,CASSTAAGLGSNEQFF,TGCGCCAGCAGCACAGCAGCGGGACTGGGAAGTAATGAGCAGTTCTTC
TRBV4-1,TRBJ2-5,NA,NA,CASSQRQGQETQYF,TGCGCCAGCAGCCAAAGGCAGGGTCAGGAGACCCAGTACTTC
TRBV5-4,TRBJ1-1,NA,NA,CASSARPGALGTEAFF,TGTGCCAGCAGCGCGCGCCCCGGGGCCTTGGGCACTGAAGCTTTCTTT